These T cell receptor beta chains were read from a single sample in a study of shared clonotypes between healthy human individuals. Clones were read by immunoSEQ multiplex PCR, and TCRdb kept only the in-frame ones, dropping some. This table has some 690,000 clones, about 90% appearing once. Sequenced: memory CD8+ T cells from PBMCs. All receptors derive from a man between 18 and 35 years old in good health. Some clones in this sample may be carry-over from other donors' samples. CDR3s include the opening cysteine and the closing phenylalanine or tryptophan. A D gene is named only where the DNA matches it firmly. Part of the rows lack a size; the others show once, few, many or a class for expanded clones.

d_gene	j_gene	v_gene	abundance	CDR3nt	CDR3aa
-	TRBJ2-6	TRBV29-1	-	TGCAGCGTTCAGATTAAGCCTGGGGCCAACGTCCTGACTTTC	CSVQIKPGANVLTF
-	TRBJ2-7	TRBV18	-	TGTGCCAGCTCACCCGGGACTCCAACCTACGAGCAGTACTTC	CASSPGTPTYEQYF
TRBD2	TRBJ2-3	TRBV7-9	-	TGTGCCAGCAGCTCCCGATCCCGGACTAGCGGGGGGAGCACAGATACGCAGTATTTT	CASSSRSRTSGGSTDTQYF
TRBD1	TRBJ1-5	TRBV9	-	TGTGCCAGCAGCCCAGGGGGGGGTAGCAATCAGCCCCAGCATTTT	CASSPGGGSNQPQHF
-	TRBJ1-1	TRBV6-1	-	TGTGCCAGCAGTGGGGGGGGGTACACTGAAGCTTTCTTT	CASSGGGYTEAFF
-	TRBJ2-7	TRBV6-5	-	TGTGCCAGCACTTCTGCTGACGGCTACGAGCAGTACTTC	CASTSADGYEQYF
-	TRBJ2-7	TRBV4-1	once	TGCGCCAGCAGCCAACGGGTTGGGGACTTTCCGCACTACGAGCAGTACTTC	CASSQRVGDFPHYEQYF
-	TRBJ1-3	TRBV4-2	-	TGTGCCAGCAGCCAATACAGTGGAGTAGGTGGAAACACCATATATTTT	CASSQYSGVGGNTIYF
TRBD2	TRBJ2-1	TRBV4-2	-	TGTGCCAGCAGCCAACGGACTAGTCAGTCCTACAATGAGCAGTTCTTC	CASSQRTSQSYNEQFF
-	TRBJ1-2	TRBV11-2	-	TGTGCCAGCAGCGTAGGAGGGACGGCCTATGGCTACACCTTC	CASSVGGTAYGYTF
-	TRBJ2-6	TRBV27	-	TGTGCCAGCAGCCAGGGTGGAGCTGGGGCCAACGTCCTGACTTTC	CASSQGGAGANVLTF
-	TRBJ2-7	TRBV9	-	TGTGCCAGCAGCGTAGGGACGGTCTCCTACGAGCAGTACTTC	CASSVGTVSYEQYF
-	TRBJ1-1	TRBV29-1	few	TGCAGCGGGTTAGGGGGAGGTAACACTGAAGCTTTCTTT	CSGLGGGNTEAFF
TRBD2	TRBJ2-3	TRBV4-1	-	TGCGCCAGCCGCTTACTAGCGGGGGCCACAGATACGCAGTATTTT	CASRLLAGATDTQYF
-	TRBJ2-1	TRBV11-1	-	TGTGCCACCCACCCCTCGGCGAATGAGCAGTTCTTC	CATHPSANEQFF
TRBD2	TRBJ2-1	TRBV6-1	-	TGTGCCAGCAGTGAAGGACTAGCGCCATACAATGAGCAGTTCTTC	CASSEGLAPYNEQFF
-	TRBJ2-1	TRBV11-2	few	TGTGCCAGCAGCTTAGTAGGAGGGGGCTACAATGAGCAGTTCTTC	CASSLVGGGYNEQFF
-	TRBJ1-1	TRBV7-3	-	TGTGCCAGCAGCCCCTACGGTTTGGACACTGAAGCTTTCTTT	CASSPYGLDTEAFF
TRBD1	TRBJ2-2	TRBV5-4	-	TGTGCCAGCAGCTTTAAGGGGGCGAGCACCGGGGAGCTGTTTTTT	CASSFKGASTGELFF
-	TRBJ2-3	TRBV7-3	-	TGTGCCAGCAGCTTACTCGGAGCTAGCACAGATACGCAGTATTTT	CASSLLGASTDTQYF
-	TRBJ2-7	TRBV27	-	TGTGCCAGCAGTTTGAACGGACCCCACTCCTACGAGCAGTACTTC	CASSLNGPHSYEQYF
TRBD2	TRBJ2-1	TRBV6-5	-	TGTGCCAGCAAGGAGGGCGGGAGAGGCTACAATGAGCAGTTCTTC	CASKEGGRGYNEQFF
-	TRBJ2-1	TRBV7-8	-	TGTGCCAGCAGCTCGAGCAATGAGCAGTTCTTC	CASSSSNEQFF
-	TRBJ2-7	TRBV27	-	TGTGCCAGCAGTTTTGCCGGGACCTCCTACGAGCAGTACTTC	CASSFAGTSYEQYF
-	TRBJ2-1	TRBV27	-	TGTGCCAGCAGTTTCCCTCCCGGGCTTGAGCAGTTCTTC	CASSFPPGLEQFF
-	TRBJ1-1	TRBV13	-	TGTGCCAGCAGCTTATCCGGGACTGACAACACTGAAGCTTTCTTT	CASSLSGTDNTEAFF
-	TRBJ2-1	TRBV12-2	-	TGTGCAAGTCGCTTCAGGCAGGGCTCCAATGAGCAGTTCTTC	CASRFRQGSNEQFF
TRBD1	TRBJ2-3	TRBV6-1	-	TGTGCCAGCGGGGACAGGGTCTCAGATACGCAGTATTTT	CASGDRVSDTQYF
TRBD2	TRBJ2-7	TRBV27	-	TGTGCCAGCAGTACCTGGACTAGCGGGAACCGCTTCTACGAGCAGTACTTC	CASSTWTSGNRFYEQYF